This T cell receptor beta chain is from a study of blood T cell repertoires in COVID-19. Study-level information: From the United States, Italy and Spain came samples of acute and convalescent COVID-19. From T cells, B-cell-depleted T cells, or PBMCs came the material, which was cDNA or gDNA.

CDR1 SGHTA and CDR2 FQGNSA come from the germline V gene. This CDR3 is built from 14 residues. Trimming cost V 7 bases and J 8 bases, with 20 bases left between them. Per the authors' pipeline: Reference gene primers were amplified, and this amplification served to estimate nucleated cell counts. This table comes from immunoSEQ multiplex PCR, and its TCRdb copy is limited to in-frame clones, with some not included. The DNA gave D and trimming, while V, J and clone size come from that table. This table holds roughly 140,000 clones, approximately 80% found once. This clone showed up just a few times. The source material was peripheral blood. The sequence was collected from a human donor with acute or convalescent COVID-19. The donor label of this sample is uncertain. J is TRBJ1-2 and V is TRBV7-2; a weak D match, TRBD1 (5 bases). The CDR3 DNA is TGTGCCAGCACCCTCTGGGGGGAAGGGAGAGGCTACACCTTC. Its protein product is CASTLWGEGRGYTF.